Given below is one T cell receptor beta chain in context. The CDR3 sequence is 14 residues long. The V gene's germline CDR1 is MDHEN and CDR2 SYDVKM. With V trimmed by 5 bases and J by 4 bases, 7 bases remained unmatched. The sample comes from a study of blood T cell repertoires in COVID-19. Overall study: Spain, Italy and the United States supplied samples that represented acute and convalescent COVID-19.

Assay: immunoSEQ multiplex PCR; the TCRdb copy retains only in-frame clones and omits some. The sample records fewer than 250,000 clones, 86% being singletons. This sequence originates from a woman between 50 and 59 years old who had recovered from COVID-19. The rearrangement links TRBV28 to TRBJ2-7, with 8 bases lining up with TRBD1. The material sequenced was PBMCs or T cells enriched from blood (not recorded which). CDR3 residues: CASSPRGRGYEQYF. DNA of the CDR3: TGTGCCAGCAGTCCCAGGGGGCGCGGGTACGAGCAGTACTTC.